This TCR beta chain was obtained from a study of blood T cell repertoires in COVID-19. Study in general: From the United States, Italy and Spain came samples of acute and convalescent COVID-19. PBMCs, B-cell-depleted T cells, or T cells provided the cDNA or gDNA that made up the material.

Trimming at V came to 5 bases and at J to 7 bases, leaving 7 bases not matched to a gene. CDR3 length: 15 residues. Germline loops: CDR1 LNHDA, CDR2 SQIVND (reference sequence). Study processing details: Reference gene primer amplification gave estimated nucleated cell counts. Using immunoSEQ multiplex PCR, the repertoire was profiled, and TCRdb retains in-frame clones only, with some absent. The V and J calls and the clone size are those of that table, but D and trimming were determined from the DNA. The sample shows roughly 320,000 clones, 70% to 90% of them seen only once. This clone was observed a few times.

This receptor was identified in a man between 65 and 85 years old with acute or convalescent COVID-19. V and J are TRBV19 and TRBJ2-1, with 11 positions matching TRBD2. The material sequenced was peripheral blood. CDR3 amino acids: CASSSGLAGVNEQFF. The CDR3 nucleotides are TGTGCCAGTAGTTCTGGACTAGCGGGTGTGAATGAGCAGTTCTTC. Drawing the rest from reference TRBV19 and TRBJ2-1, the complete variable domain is DGGITQSPKYLFRKEGQNVTLSCEQNLNHDAMYWYRQDPGQGLRLIYYSQIVNDFQKGDIAEGYSVSREKKESFPLTVTSAQKNPTAFYLCASSSGLAGVNEQFFGPGTRLTVL.